This T cell receptor beta chain is from a study of shared clonotypes between healthy human individuals. About the research overall: Donors had three CD4 naive, three CD4 memory, two CD8 naive and one CD8 memory plate apiece.

Memory CD4+ cells were the fraction left after CD45RA+ naive selection. Germline trimming cut 2 bases from V and 8 bases from J; bases unmatched to any gene: 11. The CDR3 sequence is 17 residues long. Looked up from germline, CDR1 is SEHNR and CDR2 is FQNEAQ (reference sequence). Authors' analysis steps: Filtering differed because ImmunoSEQ produced junction-only sequences that carried no quality scores. The method was immunoSEQ multiplex PCR; TCRdb's version includes in-frame clones alone and lacks a portion of them. V and J calls and clone size are as listed in that table; D and trimming were resolved from the DNA. The profile shows around 2.5 million clones, over 85% of them singletons.

Sequences were obtained from naive CD4+ T cells from PBMCs. Subset meaning: CD45RA+ positively selected. The V call is TRBV7-9, the J call TRBJ2-1; 11 nucleotides line up with TRBD2. The origin of this receptor is a man aged 18-30 years in good health. Some clones in this sample may be carry-over from other donors' samples. CDR3 protein: CASSLRGSSGRNDEQFF. DNA for the CDR3: TGTGCCAGCAGCTTAAGGGGATCTAGCGGGAGGAATGATGAGCAGTTCTTC.